The rows below give T cell receptor beta chains drawn from one sample of a study of Ad26.COV2.S vaccination and SARS-CoV-2 variants. Measured with immunoSEQ multiplex PCR; TCRdb has only the in-frame clones, and not every one. Among roughly 420,000 clones, about 91% were seen once, and the ten largest hold approximately 2.5%. This sample comprised peripheral blood, obtained in a trial of Ad26.COV2.S vaccine versus placebo. The receptors were sampled from a person aged 18 to 65 who received the Ad26.COV2.S COVID-19 vaccine or a placebo. CDR3s include the opening cysteine and the closing phenylalanine or tryptophan. Each record gives: V gene, clone size, J gene, D gene, CDR3 DNA, CDR3 protein. A D gene is named only where the DNA matches it firmly. Rows may omit the clone size; those that give it use once, few, many or a size class.

v_call: TRBV4-3; clone_size: .; j_call: TRBJ2-5; d_call: TRBD2; cdr3_nt: TGCGCCAGCAGCCAACAACCTACTAGCGTAGAGACCCAGTACTTC; cdr3_aa: CASSQQPTSVETQYF
v_call: TRBV12-5; clone_size: once; j_call: TRBJ2-3; d_call: .; cdr3_nt: TGTGCTAGTGGTTTTAGTTTGGGTTCGTCAGGGGTTATTTCCACAGATACGCAGTATTTT; cdr3_aa: CASGFSLGSSGVISTDTQYF
v_call: TRBV12-3/TRBV12-4; clone_size: .; j_call: TRBJ1-6; d_call: .; cdr3_nt: TGTGCCAGCAGCCACGGACCACTTTCACCCCTCCACTTT; cdr3_aa: CASSHGPLSPLHF
v_call: TRBV11-2; clone_size: .; j_call: TRBJ2-3; d_call: .; cdr3_nt: TGTGCCAGCAGCTTATTAGCGGCCACAGATACGCAGTATTTT; cdr3_aa: CASSLLAATDTQYF
v_call: TRBV11-2; clone_size: .; j_call: TRBJ2-2; d_call: .; cdr3_nt: TGTGCCAGCAGCTTTCAGGGCTCCGGGGAGCTGTTTTTT; cdr3_aa: CASSFQGSGELFF
v_call: TRBV19; clone_size: .; j_call: TRBJ1-6; d_call: .; cdr3_nt: TGTGCCAGTAGCGGACAGAGTTCACCCCTCCACTTT; cdr3_aa: CASSGQSSPLHF
v_call: TRBV5-1; clone_size: .; j_call: TRBJ1-2; d_call: TRBD1; cdr3_nt: TGCGCCAGCAGCCTCACAGGGGCCTATGGCTACACCTTC; cdr3_aa: CASSLTGAYGYTF
v_call: TRBV27; clone_size: few; j_call: TRBJ2-7; d_call: .; cdr3_nt: TGTGCCAGCAGTCTCCTCGGGTACGAGCAGTACTTC; cdr3_aa: CASSLLGYEQYF
v_call: TRBV11-2; clone_size: .; j_call: TRBJ2-5; d_call: TRBD1; cdr3_nt: TGTGCCAGCAGCGACAGGGAAAGAGAGACCCAGTACTTC; cdr3_aa: CASSDRERETQYF
v_call: TRBV15; clone_size: .; j_call: TRBJ1-1; d_call: .; cdr3_nt: TGTGCCACCAGCCCCAAACCACGGGGCGCTGAAGCTTTCTTT; cdr3_aa: CATSPKPRGAEAFF
v_call: TRBV2; clone_size: .; j_call: TRBJ2-1; d_call: .; cdr3_nt: TGTGCCAGCAGTGAGGGGCCTAGGGAGCCGATTCTGGGTACGGATGAGCAGTTCTTC; cdr3_aa: CASSEGPREPILGTDEQFF
v_call: TRBV12-3/TRBV12-4; clone_size: .; j_call: TRBJ1-4; d_call: .; cdr3_nt: TGTGCCAGCAGTTTTCAGGGGGAAAAACTGTTTTTT; cdr3_aa: CASSFQGEKLFF
v_call: TRBV19; clone_size: .; j_call: TRBJ1-5; d_call: TRBD1; cdr3_nt: TGTGCCAGTAGTATCCCGACAGGGAAAAGCAATCAGCCCCAGCATTTT; cdr3_aa: CASSIPTGKSNQPQHF
v_call: TRBV4-2; clone_size: .; j_call: TRBJ2-7; d_call: TRBD2; cdr3_nt: TGTGCCAGCAGCCAAGAAGGGCTAGCGGGCGCTTCCTACGAGCAGTACTTC; cdr3_aa: CASSQEGLAGASYEQYF
v_call: TRBV7-9; clone_size: .; j_call: TRBJ1-1; d_call: TRBD1; cdr3_nt: TGTGCCAGCAGCCCCAAGGGGACAGCCTCGAACACTGAAGCTTTCTTT; cdr3_aa: CASSPKGTASNTEAFF
v_call: TRBV4-1; clone_size: once; j_call: TRBJ2-1; d_call: .; cdr3_nt: TGCGCCAGCAGCTCCCGAGACTCCTACAATGAGCAGTTCTTC; cdr3_aa: CASSSRDSYNEQFF
v_call: TRBV2; clone_size: .; j_call: TRBJ2-3; d_call: TRBD2; cdr3_nt: TGTGCCAGCAGTCGGACTAGCGGGGAGGATACGCAGTATTTT; cdr3_aa: CASSRTSGEDTQYF
v_call: TRBV5-1; clone_size: .; j_call: TRBJ2-5; d_call: TRBD2; cdr3_nt: TGCGCCAGCAGCCTTCGGGGAGCGGGGGACTGGTACCAAGAGACCCAGTACTTC; cdr3_aa: CASSLRGAGDWYQETQYF
v_call: TRBV5-1; clone_size: .; j_call: TRBJ1-1; d_call: .; cdr3_nt: TGCGCCAGCAGCTTGGGGGGGCGCTGGGTCACTGAAGCTTTCTTT; cdr3_aa: CASSLGGRWVTEAFF
v_call: TRBV7-3; clone_size: .; j_call: TRBJ1-1; d_call: .; cdr3_nt: TGTGCCAGCAGCTTACATCAGGGAACGAACACTGAAGCTTTCTTT; cdr3_aa: CASSLHQGTNTEAFF
v_call: TRBV4-3; clone_size: .; j_call: TRBJ1-1; d_call: .; cdr3_nt: TGCGCCAGCAGCCAAGGGTTTGGGGTAAGGAACACTGAAGCTTTCTTT; cdr3_aa: CASSQGFGVRNTEAFF
v_call: TRBV12-3/TRBV12-4; clone_size: .; j_call: TRBJ2-1; d_call: .; cdr3_nt: TGTGCCAGCAGTGACAGGAACTACAATGAGCAGTTCTTC; cdr3_aa: CASSDRNYNEQFF
v_call: TRBV19; clone_size: .; j_call: TRBJ2-3; d_call: .; cdr3_nt: TGTGCCAGTAGTATAGTATTTACAGATACGCAGTATTTT; cdr3_aa: CASSIVFTDTQYF
v_call: TRBV5-1; clone_size: .; j_call: TRBJ2-2; d_call: TRBD2; cdr3_nt: TGCGCCAGCACCCCCTTAGCGGGAGGGAACACCGGGGAGCTGTTTTTT; cdr3_aa: CASTPLAGGNTGELFF
v_call: TRBV2; clone_size: .; j_call: TRBJ2-7; d_call: .; cdr3_nt: TGTGCCAGCACTCCGGGTTACCCGTACGAGCAGTACTTC; cdr3_aa: CASTPGYPYEQYF
v_call: TRBV20-1; clone_size: once; j_call: TRBJ2-1; d_call: .; cdr3_nt: TGCAGTGCTAGATTATACAATGAGCAGTTCTTC; cdr3_aa: CSARLYNEQFF
v_call: TRBV7-8; clone_size: .; j_call: TRBJ2-2; d_call: TRBD1; cdr3_nt: TGTGCCAGCAGCTTACCGGACAGGGGACTCACCGGGGAGCTGTTTTTT; cdr3_aa: CASSLPDRGLTGELFF
v_call: TRBV7-9; clone_size: .; j_call: TRBJ2-7; d_call: .; cdr3_nt: TGTGCCAGCAGCCACCGTCCGTCCAGCTCCTACGAGCAGTACTTC; cdr3_aa: CASSHRPSSSYEQYF